Below, one T cell receptor beta chain is given with its context. The sample originates from a study of blood T cell repertoires in COVID-19. The repertoire was sequenced with immunoSEQ multiplex PCR; TCRdb's copy has only in-frame clones and lacks some. The top ten clones hold 2.5% to 3% of a sample with 150,000 or so clones, over 60% of them seen once. J was trimmed by 6 bases and V by 5 bases; bases with no gene match: 8. Germline CDR1 and CDR2: MGHDK and SYGVNS. The CDR3 totals 15 residues. The sample was PBMCs or T cells enriched from blood (not recorded which). The chain carries TRBV25-1 and TRBJ2-2; 8 bases map to TRBD1. The TCR originated in a woman between 45 and 65 years old who had recovered from COVID-19. In DNA form, the CDR3 reads TGTGCCAGCAGTAGCCGGACAGGGCCCCCCGGGGAGCTGTTTTTT. It specifies CASSSRTGPPGELFF.